The table lists the clone carrying this T cell receptor (beta chain) with many counts. The antigen is not known. CDR1 and CDR2 (germline): SNHLY, FYNNEI. The CDR3 length is 17 residues. Trimming removed 2 bases from V and 3 bases from J, with 19 bases in between. This entry belongs to a study of breast tumors, draining lymph nodes, adjacent tissues. Study results and caveats: Most tumor T cells seemingly derive from lymph node, then expand in tumor. Tumor and nontumor repertoires were significantly more similar in luminal-like than in basal-like breast cancer.

Breast cancer patients provided tissue from their axillary draining lymph nodes. TCRdb passed the multiplex PCR reads through MiXCR, listing each CDR3 protein once. The data show 150,000 to 200,000 distinct CDR3 sequences, roughly 30% seen once. This chain uses TRBV2 with TRBJ2-5; D is perhaps TRBD1 or TRBD2 (5 bases each). This sequence originates from a female donor with breast cancer. Some clones in this sample may be carry-over from other donors' samples. The sample comprised axillary lymph node tissue. CDR3 protein: CASSEMAPPGRKETQYF. CDR3 DNA sequence: TGTGCCAGCAGTGAAATGGCCCCTCCGGGACGGAAAGAGACCCAGTACTTC.